This TCR beta chain stems from a study of cytomegalovirus exposure and HLA in healthy donors. Study-wide background: Among some 400 genotyped donors, 65% to 90% fell in the Caucasian-associated ancestry cluster.

60 Vbeta and 13 Jbeta primers were used in PCR. The data were produced by immunoSEQ multiplex PCR, yet TCRdb's version contains in-frame clones alone and is incomplete. The sample has under 110,000 clones; 65% to 80% are singletons. Germline CDR1 SGDLS, CDR2 YYNGEE. The V gene end was trimmed by 3 bases and the J gene end by 3 bases; junction bases not matched to a gene: 7. CDR3 length: 16 residues. Comments on this clone: Its antigen is not identified.

Findings and limits, study-wide: Many donors carried some public TCRs, although rarity characterized most TCR sequences. The Asian-associated ancestry cluster reportedly had fewer N-insertions than the roughly 670-donor mean in a later analysis.

Sequencing was performed on PBMCs. The chain is built from TRBV9 and TRBJ1-3; TRBD1 matches 9 bases. The origin of this receptor is a woman aged 50 to 60 in good health and CMV-seropositive. In DNA, the CDR3 is TGTGCCAGCAGCGCCCGACAGGGGGTGAGTGGAAACACCATATATTTT. Its translation is CASSARQGVSGNTIYF.